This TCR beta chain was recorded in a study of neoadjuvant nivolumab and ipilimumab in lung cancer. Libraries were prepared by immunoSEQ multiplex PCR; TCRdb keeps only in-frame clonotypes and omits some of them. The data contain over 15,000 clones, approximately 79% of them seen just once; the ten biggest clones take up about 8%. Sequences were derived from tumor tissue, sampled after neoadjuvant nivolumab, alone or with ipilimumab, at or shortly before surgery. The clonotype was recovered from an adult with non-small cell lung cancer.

The CDR3 DNA reads TGCAGTTTTCTAGCGGAAGAGACCCAGTACTTC. Its translation is CSFLAEETQYF. The chain recombines TRBV20-1 with TRBJ2-5; the match to TRBD2 covers 7 bases. The length of the CDR3 is 11 residues. V gave up 8 bases and J gave up 3 bases; unmatched junction bases: 3. Germline V gene data show CDR1 as DFQATT and CDR2 as SNEGSKA (reference sequence).